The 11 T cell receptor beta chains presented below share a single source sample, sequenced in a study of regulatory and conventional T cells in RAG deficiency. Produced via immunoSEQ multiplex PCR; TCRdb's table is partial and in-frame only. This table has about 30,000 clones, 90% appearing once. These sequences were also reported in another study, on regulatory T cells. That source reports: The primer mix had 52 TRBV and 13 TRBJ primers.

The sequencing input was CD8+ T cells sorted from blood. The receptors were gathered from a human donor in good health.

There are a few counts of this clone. CDR3: CASSIVWSGQLAQHF. DNA of the CDR3: TGTGCCAGTAGTATAGTGTGGAGCGGACAATTGGCCCAGCATTTT. The chain couples TRBV19 to TRBJ1-5; D may be TRBD1 (5 bases). Deletions cut 1 base from V and 11 bases from J, with 18 bases between. CDR1 and CDR2 (germline): LNHDA, SQIVND (reference sequence). CDR3 length: 15 residues.

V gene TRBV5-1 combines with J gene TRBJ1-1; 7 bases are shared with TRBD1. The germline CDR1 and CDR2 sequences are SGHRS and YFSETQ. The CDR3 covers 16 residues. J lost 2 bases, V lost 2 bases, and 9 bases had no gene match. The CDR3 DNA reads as TGCGCCAGCAGCTTTGGCCACAGGGGAGAAAACACTGAAGCTTTCTTT. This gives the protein CASSFGHRGENTEAFF.

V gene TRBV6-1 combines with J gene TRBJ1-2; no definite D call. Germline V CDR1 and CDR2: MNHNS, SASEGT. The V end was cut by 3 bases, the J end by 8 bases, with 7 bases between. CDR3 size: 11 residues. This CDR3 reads CASSDVGGYTF. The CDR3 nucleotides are TGTGCCAGCAGTGACGTGGGGGGCTACACCTTC.

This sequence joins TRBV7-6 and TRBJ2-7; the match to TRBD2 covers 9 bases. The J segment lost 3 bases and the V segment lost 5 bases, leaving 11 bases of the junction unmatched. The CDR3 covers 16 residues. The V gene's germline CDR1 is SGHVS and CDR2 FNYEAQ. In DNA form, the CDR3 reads TGTGCCAGCAGCCCCAACACCGCGGGAGGGAACTACGAGCAGTACTTC. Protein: CASSPNTAGGNYEQYF. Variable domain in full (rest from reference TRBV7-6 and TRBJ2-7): GAGVSQSPRYKVTKRGQDVALRCDPISGHVSLYWYRQALGQGPEFLTYFNYEAQQDKSGLPNDRFSAERPEGSISTLTIQRTEQRDSAMYRCASSPNTAGGNYEQYFGPGTRLTVT.

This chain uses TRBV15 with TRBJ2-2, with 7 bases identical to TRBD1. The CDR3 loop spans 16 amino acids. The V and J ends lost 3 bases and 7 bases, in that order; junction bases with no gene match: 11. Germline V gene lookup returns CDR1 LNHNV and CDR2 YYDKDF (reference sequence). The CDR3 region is CATSRTPTGQSGELFF. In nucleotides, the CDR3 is TGTGCCACCAGCAGGACCCCGACAGGGCAAAGCGGGGAGCTGTTTTTT.

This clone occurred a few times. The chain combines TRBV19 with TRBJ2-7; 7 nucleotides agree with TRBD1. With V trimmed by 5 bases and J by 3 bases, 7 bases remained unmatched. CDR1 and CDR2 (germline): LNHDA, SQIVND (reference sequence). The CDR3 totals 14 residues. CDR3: CASSRRQGFYEQYF. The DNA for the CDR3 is TGTGCCAGTAGTCGGCGACAGGGTTTCTACGAGCAGTACTTC. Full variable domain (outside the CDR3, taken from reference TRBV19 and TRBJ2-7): DGGITQSPKYLFRKEGQNVTLSCEQNLNHDAMYWYRQDPGQGLRLIYYSQIVNDFQKGDIAEGYSVSREKKESFPLTVTSAQKNPTAFYLCASSRRQGFYEQYFGPGTRLTVT.

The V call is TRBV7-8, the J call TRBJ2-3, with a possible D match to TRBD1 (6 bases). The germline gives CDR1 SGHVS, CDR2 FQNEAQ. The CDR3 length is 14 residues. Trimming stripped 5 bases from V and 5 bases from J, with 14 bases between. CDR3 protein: CASSGERGGDTQYF. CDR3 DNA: TGTGCCAGCAGCGGTGAGCGAGGGGGAGATACGCAGTATTTT.

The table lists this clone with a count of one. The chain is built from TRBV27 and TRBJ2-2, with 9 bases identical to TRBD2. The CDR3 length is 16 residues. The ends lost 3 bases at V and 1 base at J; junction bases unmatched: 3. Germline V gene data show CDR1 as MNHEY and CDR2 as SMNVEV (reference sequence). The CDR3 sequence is CASSFLSGRNTGELFF. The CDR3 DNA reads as TGTGCCAGCAGTTTTCTTAGCGGGAGGAACACCGGGGAGCTGTTTTTT.

CDR3 amino acids: CASSLPAGGLNEQFF. The CDR3 coding sequence is TGTGCCAGCAGCCTCCCAGCGGGGGGGCTCAATGAGCAGTTCTTC. The chain couples TRBV7-6 to TRBJ2-1; 10 bases line up with TRBD2. Unmatched junction bases numbered 7, after V lost 5 bases and J lost 6 bases. Germline V gene data show CDR1 as SGHVS and CDR2 as FNYEAQ. The CDR3 length is 15 residues.

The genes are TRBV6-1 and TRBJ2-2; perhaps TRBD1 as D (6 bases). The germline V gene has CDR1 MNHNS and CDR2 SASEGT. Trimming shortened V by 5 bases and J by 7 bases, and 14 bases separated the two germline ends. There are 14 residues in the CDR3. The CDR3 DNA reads TGTGCCAGCAGTCCCGCTGAGGGGGACGGGGAGCTGTTTTTT. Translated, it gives CASSPAEGDGELFF.

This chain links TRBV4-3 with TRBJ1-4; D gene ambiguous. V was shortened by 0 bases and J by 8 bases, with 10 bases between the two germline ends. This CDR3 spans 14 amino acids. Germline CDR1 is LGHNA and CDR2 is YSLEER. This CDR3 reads CASSQDKGSEKLFF. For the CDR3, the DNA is TGCGCCAGCAGCCAAGATAAGGGCAGCGAAAAACTGTTTTTT.